The sequence of this T cell receptor (beta chain) was determined in a study of cytomegalovirus exposure and HLA in healthy donors. Study-level findings and limits: Prior analysis indicated that the majority of TCR beta V segments exhibited productivity approximately 87% or approximately 30% of the time. TCR beta sequences numbering around 15,000 were associated with HLA alleles at 0.05 false discovery rate in a later analysis.

As for this clone: What it binds is not known.

The PCR contained 60 Vbeta and 13 Jbeta primers. The protocol was immunoSEQ multiplex PCR, while the TCRdb copy is restricted to in-frame clones and leaves out a portion. The table includes about 190,000 clones, more than 80% detected once. The TCR sequence derives from a woman aged 45-60 years in good health and CMV-seropositive. What was sequenced was PBMCs.

CDR3 in amino acids: CASSPFESSSELETQYF. DNA for the CDR3: TGTGCCAGCTCACCATTTGAGTCTAGCTCAGAGTTAGAGACCCAGTACTTC. V and J are TRBV18 and TRBJ2-5; D may be TRBD2 (5 bases). V was pared by 2 bases and J by 4 bases, with 20 bases between. CDR1 is KGHSH and CDR2 is LQKENI in the germline V gene. This CDR3 region has 17 residues. The full variable domain, with the rest looked up from reference TRBV18 and TRBJ2-5, is NAGVMQNPRHLVRRRGQEARLRCSPMKGHSHVYWYRQLPEEGLKFMVYLQKENIIDESGMPKERFSAEFPKEGPSILRIQQVVRGDSAAYFCASSPFESSSELETQYFGPGTRLLVL.